Sequencing of this TCR beta chain was carried out in a study of identical twins. Broader study findings: Donors were not followed over many years; analysis was cross-sectional. Twins' excess sharing was less marked for out-of-frame beta sequences.

Using its own MiXCR run on the 5' RACE reads, TCRdb lists one record per CDR3 protein. Of 400,000 to 500,000 distinct CDR3 sequences listed, about 13% were seen once; the top ten hold about 1%. At least ten counts were recorded for this clonotype. Its antigen is not identified. One end of the junction fails to match germline, which may point to a read error. Germline CDR1 SGHRS, CDR2 YFSETQ. This CDR3 region has 15 residues. This same sample was also taken into another study, of yellow fever vaccine responses in identical twins.

The source is a woman between 18 and 29 years old in good health. Sequencing input: CD4+ T cells sorted from blood. The chain employs TRBV5-1 and TRBJ2-3; the D is unclear. CDR3 sequence reads: CASSLSGDRTDTQYF. The CDR3 DNA follows: TGTGCCAGCAGCTTGTCAGGAGACCGGACAGATACGCAGTATTTT.